The text below deals with one T cell receptor (beta chain). No antigen is known for it. This entry comes from a study of cytomegalovirus exposure and HLA in healthy donors. Background on the study: Earlier sequencing of approximately 180 million T cells yielded nearly 120 million unique TCR beta sequences.

Study findings and constraints: In an earlier analysis, in several hundred donors, most V segments appeared productive either ~87% or ~30% of the time. In a later analysis, TCR beta V- and J-gene trimming was associated with a missense DCLRE1C variant. There were reportedly fewer N-insertions in an Asian-associated ancestry cluster than the approximately 670-donor mean, in a later analysis.

V gave up 2 bases and J gave up 5 bases, with 17 bases separating them. The length of the CDR3 is 16 residues. Germline V lookup: CDR1 MGHDK, CDR2 SYGVNS. The PCR contained 60 Vbeta and 13 Jbeta primers. Sequenced by immunoSEQ multiplex PCR; TCRdb stores in-frame clones only, minus some. The table records roughly 120,000 clones, approximately 79% of them present only once. The chain links TRBV25-1 to TRBJ2-3; TRBD2 might be the D (7 bases). Sequencing was carried out using PBMCs. The clonotype comes from a man aged 30 to 45 in good health and CMV-seropositive. The CDR3 bases are TGTGCCAGCAGTGAAAGGGGGGGGGCACAAGAAGATACGCAGTATTTT. Translation: CASSERGGAQEDTQYF.